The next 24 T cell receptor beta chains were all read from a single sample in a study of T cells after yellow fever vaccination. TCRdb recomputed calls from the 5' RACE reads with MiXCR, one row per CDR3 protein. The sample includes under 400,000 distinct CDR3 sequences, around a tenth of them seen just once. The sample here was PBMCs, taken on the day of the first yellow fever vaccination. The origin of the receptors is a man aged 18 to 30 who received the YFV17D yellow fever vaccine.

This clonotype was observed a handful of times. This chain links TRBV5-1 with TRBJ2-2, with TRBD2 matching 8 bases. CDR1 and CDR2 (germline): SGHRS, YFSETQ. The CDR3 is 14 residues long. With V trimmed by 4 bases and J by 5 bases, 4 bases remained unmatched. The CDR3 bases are TGCGCCAGCAGCCGGGAGGGGACGACCGGGGAGCTGTTTTTT. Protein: CASSREGTTGELFF.

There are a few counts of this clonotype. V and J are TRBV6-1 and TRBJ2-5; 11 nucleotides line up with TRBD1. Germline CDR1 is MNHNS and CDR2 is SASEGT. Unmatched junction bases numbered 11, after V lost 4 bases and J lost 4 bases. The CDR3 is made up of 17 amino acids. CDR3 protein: CASSGSLDRGRSETQYF. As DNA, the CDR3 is TGTGCCAGCAGTGGCAGTCTGGACAGGGGGCGATCAGAGACCCAGTACTTC.

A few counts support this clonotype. The CDR3, as DNA: TGTGCCAGCACCCCCGGACAGGTATCCTACGAGCAGTACTTC. Its protein is CASTPGQVSYEQYF. The genes are TRBV5-5 and TRBJ2-7; 7 bases line up with TRBD1. The CDR3 is made up of 14 amino acids. V lost 6 bases, J lost 1 base, and 7 bases stayed unmatched. Germline-derived CDR1 and CDR2 are SGHKS and YYEKEE (reference sequence).

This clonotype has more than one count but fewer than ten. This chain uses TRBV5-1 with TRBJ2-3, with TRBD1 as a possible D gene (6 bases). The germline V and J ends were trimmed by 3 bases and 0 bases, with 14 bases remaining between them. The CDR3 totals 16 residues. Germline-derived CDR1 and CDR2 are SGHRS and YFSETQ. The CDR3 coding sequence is TGCGCCAGCAGCTCCGGGACACCTCTAAGCACAGATACGCAGTATTTT. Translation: CASSSGTPLSTDTQYF.

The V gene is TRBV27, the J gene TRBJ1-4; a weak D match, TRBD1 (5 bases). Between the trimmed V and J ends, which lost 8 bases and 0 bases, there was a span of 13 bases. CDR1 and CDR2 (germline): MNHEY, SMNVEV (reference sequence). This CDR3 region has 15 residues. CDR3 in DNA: TGTGCCAGCCGGGACTTTACTGCAACTAATGAAAAACTGTTTTTT. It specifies CASRDFTATNEKLFF.

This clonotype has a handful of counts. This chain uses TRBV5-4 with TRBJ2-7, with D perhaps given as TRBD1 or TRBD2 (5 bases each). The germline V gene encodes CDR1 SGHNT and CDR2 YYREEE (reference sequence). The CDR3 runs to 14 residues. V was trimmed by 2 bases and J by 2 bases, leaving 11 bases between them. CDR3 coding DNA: TGTGCCAGCAGCTTAGGGGACGGAGCCTACGAGCAGTACTTC. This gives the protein CASSLGDGAYEQYF.

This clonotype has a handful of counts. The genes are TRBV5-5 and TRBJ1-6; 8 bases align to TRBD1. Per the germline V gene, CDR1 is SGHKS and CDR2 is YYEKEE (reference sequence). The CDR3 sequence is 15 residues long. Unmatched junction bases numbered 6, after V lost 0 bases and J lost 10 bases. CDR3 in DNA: TGTGCCAGCAGCTTGGCCCGACAGGGGAACTCACCCCTCCACTTT. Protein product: CASSLARQGNSPLHF.

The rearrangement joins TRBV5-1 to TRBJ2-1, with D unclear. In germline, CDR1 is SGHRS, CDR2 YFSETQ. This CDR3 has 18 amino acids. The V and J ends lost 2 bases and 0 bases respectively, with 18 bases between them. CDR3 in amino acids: CASSFSVVGVSSYNEQFF. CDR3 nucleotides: TGCGCCAGCAGCTTCTCGGTTGTTGGGGTAAGCTCCTACAATGAGCAGTTCTTC.

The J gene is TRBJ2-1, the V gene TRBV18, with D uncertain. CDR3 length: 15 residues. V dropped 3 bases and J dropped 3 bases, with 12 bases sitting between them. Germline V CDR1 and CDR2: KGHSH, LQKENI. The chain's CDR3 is CASSPPGSYYNEQFF. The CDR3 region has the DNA TGTGCCAGCTCACCCCCAGGCTCTTACTACAATGAGCAGTTCTTC.

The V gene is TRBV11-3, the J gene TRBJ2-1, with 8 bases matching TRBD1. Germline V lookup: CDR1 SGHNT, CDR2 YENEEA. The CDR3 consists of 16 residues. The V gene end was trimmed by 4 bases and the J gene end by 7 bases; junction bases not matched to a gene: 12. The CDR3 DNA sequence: TGTGCCAGCAGCTCCATCGACAGGGGTGAATTGAATGAGCAGTTCTTC. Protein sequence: CASSSIDRGELNEQFF. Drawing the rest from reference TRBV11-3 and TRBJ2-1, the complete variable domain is EAGVVQSPRYKIIEKKQPVAFWCNPISGHNTLYWYLQNLGQGPELLIRYENEEAVDDSQLPKDRFSAERLKGVDSTLKIQPAELGDSAVYLCASSSIDRGELNEQFFGPGTRLTVL.

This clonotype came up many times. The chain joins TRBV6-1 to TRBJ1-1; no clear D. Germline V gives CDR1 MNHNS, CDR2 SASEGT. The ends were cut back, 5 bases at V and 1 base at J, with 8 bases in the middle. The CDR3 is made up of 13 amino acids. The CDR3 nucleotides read TGTGCCAGCAGTCCCCAGAGGAACACTGAAGCTTTCTTT. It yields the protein CASSPQRNTEAFF.

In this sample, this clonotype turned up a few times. CDR3 protein: CASSRGLLQETQYF. The CDR3 region has the DNA TGCGCCAGCAGCCGCGGACTCCTACAAGAGACCCAGTACTTC. This chain uses TRBV5-1 with TRBJ2-5; TRBD2 is a possible D gene (5 bases). Trimming left V 4 bases short and J 2 bases short, with 12 bases between. Germline assignment: CDR1 SGHRS and CDR2 YFSETQ. The CDR3 covers 14 residues.

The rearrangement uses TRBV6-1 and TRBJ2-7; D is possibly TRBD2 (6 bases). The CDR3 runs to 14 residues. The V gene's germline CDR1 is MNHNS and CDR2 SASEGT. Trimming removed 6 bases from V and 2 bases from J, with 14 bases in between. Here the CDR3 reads CASRGGRTTYEQYF. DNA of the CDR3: TGTGCCAGCAGGGGTGGAAGGACTACCTACGAGCAGTACTTC.

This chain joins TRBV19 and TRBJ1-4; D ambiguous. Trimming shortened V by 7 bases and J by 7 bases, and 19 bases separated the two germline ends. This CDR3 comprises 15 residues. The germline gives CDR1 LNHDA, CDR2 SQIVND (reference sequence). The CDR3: CASTDPMARSEKLFF. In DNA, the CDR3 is TGTGCCAGTACCGATCCAATGGCGCGTAGTGAAAAACTGTTTTTT.

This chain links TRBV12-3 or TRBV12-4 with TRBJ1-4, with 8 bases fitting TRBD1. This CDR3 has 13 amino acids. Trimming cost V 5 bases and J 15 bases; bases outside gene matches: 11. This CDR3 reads CASSLRTGWYMFF. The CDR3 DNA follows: TGTGCCAGCAGTCTACGGACAGGGTGGTATATGTTTTTT.

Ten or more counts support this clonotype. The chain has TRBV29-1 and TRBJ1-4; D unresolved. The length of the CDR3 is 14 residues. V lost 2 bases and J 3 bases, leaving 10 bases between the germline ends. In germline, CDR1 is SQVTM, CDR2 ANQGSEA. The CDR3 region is CSVEKGTANEKLFF. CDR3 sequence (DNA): TGCAGCGTTGAAAAGGGCACCGCTAATGAAAAACTGTTTTTT.

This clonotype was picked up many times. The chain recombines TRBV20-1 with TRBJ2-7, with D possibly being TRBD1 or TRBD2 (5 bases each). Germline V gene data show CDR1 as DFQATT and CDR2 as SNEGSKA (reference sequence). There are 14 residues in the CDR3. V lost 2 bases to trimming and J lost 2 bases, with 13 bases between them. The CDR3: CSARRMGVAYEQYF. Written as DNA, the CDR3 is TGCAGTGCTAGACGGATGGGGGTGGCCTACGAGCAGTACTTC.

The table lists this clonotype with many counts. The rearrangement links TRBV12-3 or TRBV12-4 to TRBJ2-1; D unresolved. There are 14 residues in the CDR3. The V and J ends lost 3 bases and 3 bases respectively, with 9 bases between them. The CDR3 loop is CASSFLSGYNEQFF. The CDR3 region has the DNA TGTGCCAGCAGTTTTTTGTCGGGCTACAATGAGCAGTTCTTC.

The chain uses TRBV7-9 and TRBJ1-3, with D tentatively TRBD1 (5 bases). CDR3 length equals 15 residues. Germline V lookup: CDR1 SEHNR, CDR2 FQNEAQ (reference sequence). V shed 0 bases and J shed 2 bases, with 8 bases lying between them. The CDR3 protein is CASSLAPRAGNTIYF. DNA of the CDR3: TGTGCCAGCAGCTTAGCGCCCAGGGCTGGAAACACCATATATTTT. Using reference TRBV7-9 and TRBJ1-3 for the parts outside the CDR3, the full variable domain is DTGVSQNPRHKITKRGQNVTFRCDPISEHNRLYWYRQTLGQGPEFLTYFQNEAQLEKSRLLSDRFSAERPKGSFSTLEIQRTEQGDSAMYLCASSLAPRAGNTIYFGEGSWLTVV.

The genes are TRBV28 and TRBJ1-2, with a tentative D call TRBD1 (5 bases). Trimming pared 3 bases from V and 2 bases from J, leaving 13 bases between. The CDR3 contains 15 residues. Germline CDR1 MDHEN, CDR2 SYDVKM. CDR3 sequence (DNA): TGTGCCAGCAGTTTCCTGGGGCCGGGAAACTATGGCTACACCTTC. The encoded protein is CASSFLGPGNYGYTF.

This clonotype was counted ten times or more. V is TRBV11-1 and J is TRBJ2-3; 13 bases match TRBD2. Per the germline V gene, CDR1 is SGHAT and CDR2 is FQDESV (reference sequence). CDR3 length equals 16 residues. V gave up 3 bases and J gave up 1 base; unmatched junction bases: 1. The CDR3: CASSFGTSGGTDTQYF. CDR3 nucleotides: TGTGCCAGCAGCTTTGGGACTAGCGGGGGCACAGATACGCAGTATTTT.

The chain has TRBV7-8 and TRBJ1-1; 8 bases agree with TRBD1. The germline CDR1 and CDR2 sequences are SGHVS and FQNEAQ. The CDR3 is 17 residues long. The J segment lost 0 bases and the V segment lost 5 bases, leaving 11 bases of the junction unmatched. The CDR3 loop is CASSPTGGTHVNTEAFF. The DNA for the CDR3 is TGTGCCAGCAGCCCAACAGGGGGGACCCATGTGAACACTGAAGCTTTCTTT. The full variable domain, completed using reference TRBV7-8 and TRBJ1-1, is GAGVSQSPRYKVAKRGQDVALRCDPISGHVSLFWYQQALGQGPEFLTYFQNEAQLDKSGLPSDRFFAERPEGSVSTLKIQRTQQEDSAVYLCASSPTGGTHVNTEAFFGQGTRLTVV.

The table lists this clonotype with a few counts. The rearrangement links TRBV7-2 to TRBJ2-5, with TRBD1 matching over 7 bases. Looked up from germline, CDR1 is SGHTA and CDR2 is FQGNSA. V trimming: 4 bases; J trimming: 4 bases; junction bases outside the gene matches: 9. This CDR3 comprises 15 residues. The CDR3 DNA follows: TGTGCCAGCAGCTCCGGGGACAGAAGGCGAGAGACCCAGTACTTC. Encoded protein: CASSSGDRRRETQYF.

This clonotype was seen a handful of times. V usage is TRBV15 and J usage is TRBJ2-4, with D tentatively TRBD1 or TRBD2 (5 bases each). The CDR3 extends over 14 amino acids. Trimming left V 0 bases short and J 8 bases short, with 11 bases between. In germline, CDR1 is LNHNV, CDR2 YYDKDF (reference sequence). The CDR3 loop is CATSRDMGVDIQYF. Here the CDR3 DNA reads TGTGCCACCAGCAGAGATATGGGGGTCGACATTCAGTACTTC. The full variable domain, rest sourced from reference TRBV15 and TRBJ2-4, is DAMVIQNPRYQVTQFGKPVTLSCSQTLNHNVMYWYQQKSSQAPKLLFHYYDKDFNNEADTPDNFQSRRPNTSFCFLDIRSPGLGDTAMYLCATSRDMGVDIQYFGAGTRLSVL.